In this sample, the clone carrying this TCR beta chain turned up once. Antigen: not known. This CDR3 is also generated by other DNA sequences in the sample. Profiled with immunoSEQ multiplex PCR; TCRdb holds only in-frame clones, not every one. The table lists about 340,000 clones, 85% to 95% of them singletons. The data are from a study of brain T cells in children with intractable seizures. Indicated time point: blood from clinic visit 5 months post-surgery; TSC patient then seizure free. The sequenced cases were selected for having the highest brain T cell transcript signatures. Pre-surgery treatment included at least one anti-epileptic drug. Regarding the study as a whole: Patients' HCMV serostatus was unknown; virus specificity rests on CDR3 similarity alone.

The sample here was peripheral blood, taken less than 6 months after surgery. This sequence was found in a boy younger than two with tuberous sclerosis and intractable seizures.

The DNA of the CDR3 is TGTGCCAGCAGAACAGTCTATGGCTACACCTTC. It codes for CASRTVYGYTF. The chain recombines TRBV6-6 with TRBJ1-2; D not resolved. The CDR3 covers 11 residues. The V and J ends lost 6 bases and 4 bases respectively, with 6 bases between them. Germline CDR1 is MNHNY and CDR2 is SVGAGI (reference sequence).